This record looks at one T cell receptor (beta chain) sequence and its context. Its target is unknown. After constant-region reverse-primer amplification, full-length variable regions underwent semi-nested PCR with Nested Universal Primer A. TCRdb itself ran the 5' RACE reads through MiXCR, one entry per CDR3 protein. The table lists 9,500 to 15,000 distinct CDR3 sequences, roughly half of them singletons. Cells sorted as Tregs were CD4+, CD25+ and CD127-/low. The CDR3 has 16 residues. V lost 1 base, J lost 5 bases, and 7 bases stayed unmatched. The germline CDR1 and CDR2 sequences are SGHTA and FQGNSA. General study points: The TCR gene usage of tumor memory CD4+ T cells clustered together with blood and lymph node memory CD4+ cells and with lymph node naive CD4+ cells. Larger-cohort validation covered only one TCR beta V-J rearrangement.

The source is a female donor with breast cancer. This chain links TRBV7-2 with TRBJ2-2; 7 nucleotides agree with TRBD1. Sequencing input: tumor-infiltrating Tregs sorted from the breast tumor. The CDR3 DNA sequence: TGTGCCAGCAGCTTAGTGGGGACAGCTATTACCGGGGAGCTGTTTTTT. Translating it yields CASSLVGTAITGELFF.